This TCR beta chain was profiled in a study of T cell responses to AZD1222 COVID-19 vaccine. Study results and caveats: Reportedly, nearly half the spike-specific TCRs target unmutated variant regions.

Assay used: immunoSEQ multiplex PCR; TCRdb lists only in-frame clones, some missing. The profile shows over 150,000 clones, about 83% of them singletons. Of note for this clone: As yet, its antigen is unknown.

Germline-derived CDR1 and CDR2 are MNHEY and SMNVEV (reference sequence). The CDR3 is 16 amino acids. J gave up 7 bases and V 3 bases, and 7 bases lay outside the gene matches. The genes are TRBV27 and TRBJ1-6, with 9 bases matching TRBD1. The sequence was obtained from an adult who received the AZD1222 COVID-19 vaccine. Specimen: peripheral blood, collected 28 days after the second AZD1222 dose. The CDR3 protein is CASSFHNTGGNSPLHF. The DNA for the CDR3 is TGTGCCAGCAGTTTCCACAATACAGGGGGCAATTCACCCCTCCACTTT.